The T cell receptor beta chain described here comes from a study of identical twins. There are a few counts of this clonotype. Its specificity is unknown. General study findings and limits: While abundant cord blood beta clonotypes carried fewer insertions, memory repertoires showed no such pattern.

A universal primer binding site was introduced by template switching. The final cDNA contained unique molecular identifiers. TCRdb re-called the 5' RACE reads with MiXCR, one entry per CDR3 protein. Seen here are around 490,000 distinct CDR3 sequences, 20% to 25% observed once, and the top ten hold around 0.47%. Losses at the gene ends were 2 bases for V and 15 bases for J; bases not matched to a gene: 10. The CDR3 runs to 14 residues. Healthy Caucasian donors formed the entire cohort. These sequences were also reported in another study, on yellow fever vaccine responses in identical twins.

The sequenced sample was CD4+ T cells sorted from blood. This chain links TRBV12-3 or TRBV12-4 with TRBJ2-1; 10 bases are a match to TRBD2. The clonotype was recovered from a woman aged 18 to 35 in good health. CDR3 DNA: TGTGCCAGCAGTTTACGGGTAGCGGGAGGACGGCTGTTCTTC. Its protein is CASSLRVAGGRLFF.